Here is one T cell receptor (beta chain) with its context. Its antigen is undetermined. Per sample, extraction of total RNA gave at least 6 micrograms in every case. This sample stems from a study of blood T cells in healthy people across ages. Overall study context: Template switching recovered approximately one barcoded beta molecule for every two T cells.

Then a second PCR, running roughly 7 to 11 cycles, was carried out with a sample-barcoded 5' primer and a J-beta primer mix. MiXCR was run by TCRdb on the 5' RACE reads, yielding one entry per CDR3 protein. The sample has 790,000 or so distinct CDR3 sequences, approximately 53% seen once. Study-level findings and limits: Older age coincided with a roughly linear decline in TCR beta diversity per million T cells. Fewer expanded clones and more diversity marked long-lived versus aged donors.

The CDR3 loop spans 14 amino acids. Germline loops: CDR1 DFQATT, CDR2 SNEGSKA (reference sequence). The J segment lost 4 bases and the V segment lost 6 bases, leaving 11 bases of the junction unmatched. The chain recombines TRBV20-1 with TRBJ1-1; TRBD1 matches 7 bases. This TCR derives from a man in his forties in good health. The material sequenced was blood. Here the CDR3 DNA reads TGCAGTGCAAAAGGACCACAGGGGACCACTGAAGCTTTCTTT. Translation: CSAKGPQGTTEAFF.